The text below deals with one TCR beta chain. As yet, its antigen is unknown. The data originate from a study of cytomegalovirus exposure and HLA in healthy donors. Use of 60 Vbeta and 13 Jbeta primers characterized the PCR. Profiling relied on immunoSEQ multiplex PCR, and the TCRdb table lists in-frame clones only, not all of them. The sample includes about 210,000 clones, more than 70% of them seen just once. Notes on the study in general: The classifier reportedly diagnosed cytomegalovirus status with high sensitivity and specificity. Most observed TCR sequences were rare, whereas some public TCRs were detected in many donors. Several top significant clusters appeared, in a later analysis, to be linked to common viral pathogens.

Sequenced sample: PBMCs. The receptor's source is a boy younger than 18 in good health and CMV-seronegative.

CDR3 loop: CASSGDGGYGYTF. Written as DNA, the CDR3 is TGTGCCAGCTCCGGGGACGGGGGCTATGGCTACACCTTC. This chain joins TRBV18 and TRBJ1-2; D perhaps matches TRBD1 (5 bases). Germline V gene sequence: CDR1 KGHSH, CDR2 LQKENI. V lost 6 bases, J lost 4 bases, and 12 bases lay in between. The CDR3 extends over 13 amino acids.